Sequencing of this TCR beta chain was carried out in a study of Graves' ophthalmopathy and Graves' hyperthyroidism listed by TCRdb under 2018. For the study in its entirety: Hyperthyroidism was defined as stable when no progression to ophthalmopathy occurred within 18 months of follow-up. After sampling, hyperthyroidism patients received methimazole starting at 30 mg daily, and ophthalmopathy patients received high-dose intravenous methylprednisolone. In over 5 hyperthyroidism patients, the T-cell repertoire of thyroid tissue was compared with the T-cell repertoire of blood. In total, 120 to 150 blood samples were TCR-sequenced: fewer than 50 ophthalmopathy, some 72 hyperthyroidism and roughly 17 hyperthyroidism-to-ophthalmopathy patients. To explore V-J signatures distinguishing ophthalmopathy from hyperthyroidism, a discovery set of approximately 100 patients (roughly 45 ophthalmopathy, 55 to 60 stable hyperthyroidism) was enrolled. To tell Graves' ophthalmopathy apart from Graves' hyperthyroidism, and to predict which patients would progress to ophthalmopathy, the study relied on TCR beta repertoire signatures. An independent validation cohort comprised around 20 hyperthyroidism patients and 15 to 17 patients who later progressed from hyperthyroidism to ophthalmopathy.

Hyperthyroidism patients were newly diagnosed, were aged 18 to 65 years, and had a disease duration under 2 months. Patients with other autoimmune diseases, uncontrolled infections, pregnancy or lactation were excluded from the study. Diagnosis relied on clinical symptoms, serum thyroxine, TRAb, thyroid ultrasound and orbital computed tomography. Trizol reagent was used to extract the total RNA, and its quality was then checked on an Agilent 2100 Bioanalyzer. TCR beta CDR3 regions were amplified from RNA transcripts for repertoire sequencing. The first round was an RT-PCR using HTBI primers with the Qiagen OneStep RT-PCR kit, and this first round was followed by a second-round multiplex PCR, then size selection and purification. The libraries underwent paired-end sequencing with 100 bp reads on an Illumina HiSeq2000. On the authors' methods: Reads were processed with SOAPnuke, discarding reads with adapters, uncalled bases, mean Phred below 15, or no exact constant-primer or identifier match. COPE v1.2.5 was used to merge high-quality paired reads. Each unique nucleotide sequence was defined as a clonotype, and clonotypes were aligned to IMGT TRB V, D and J references with MiTCR v1.1. Analysis was restricted to V-J combinations with a frequency above 0.0001, which covered 99.2% of repertoires. For each V-J combination, a TCR clonal expansion and chaos score was defined as the ratio of F50 clonal expansion to chaos observed in the TCRdist matrix. Welch's t-statistics and random forest were used to narrow the features down to around twelve V-J combinations, which were then fed into a naive Bayes classifier. Thyroid-blood repertoire similarity was quantified with the Morisita-Horn index. Clones were called with MiXCR by TCRdb after fastp trimmed the public reads at Q25, and only in-frame beta chains were retained. Rows matching on CDR3 protein sequence are summarized as one entry with the most common DNA and genes. These V and J calls originate from TCRdb's pipeline instead of the authors' own analysis. In all, the sample holds some 1.1 million distinct CDR3 sequences, and 36% of those were seen once. Roughly 10% of the sample is in the top ten clones.

This clonotype turned up a few times. The antigen it binds to is not known. The conserved final phenylalanine or tryptophan is absent from the CDR3, which likely points to a read error. The DNA is left out, because the CDR3 cannot be placed on it with certainty; the CDR3 is given as TCRdb lists it. The paper as a whole reports these results and caveats: Sample size was not statistically predetermined, and group allocation was not concealed from the investigators. In validation, the model predicted ophthalmopathy progression with 55% to 71% sensitivity and less than 80% specificity; some twelve predicted patients were CT-confirmed with GO in a median of approximately 6.5 months. Most expanded thyroid clonotypes with frequency above 0.001 were also detected in blood, suggesting blood repertoires may reflect the thyroid immune response. In cross-validation, the 13-signature model distinguished ophthalmopathy from stable hyperthyroidism with less than 90% sensitivity and approximately 81% specificity, while in the test set the corresponding values were about 80% and 75%.

The CDR3 has 8 amino acids, counting both end residues. In the germline V gene, CDR1 corresponds to SQVTM and CDR2 to ANQGSEA. The TCR comes from an adult man with Graves' hyperthyroidism. The sample consisted of peripheral blood or thyroid tissue (not recorded which). The chain uses TRBV29-1 and TRBJ1-2. The CDR3 has the sequence CSVEDGRI.